Below are 16 T cell receptor beta chains sequenced from a single sample in a study of shared clonotypes between healthy human individuals. The table came from immunoSEQ multiplex PCR; TCRdb's copy has only in-frame clones and leaves some out. Of some 200,000 clones listed, 90% to 95% are singletons. Material: naive CD4+ T cells sorted from blood. Stated subset: CD45RA+ positively selected. These TCRs come from a woman in her 30s in good health.

CDR3 loop: CASSEDGTPPSEQYF. CDR3 nucleotides: TGTGCCAGCAGTGAAGATGGGACTCCGCCTAGCGAGCAGTACTTC. This chain connects TRBV6-1 to TRBJ2-7; D may be TRBD2 (6 bases). Germline assignment: CDR1 MNHNS and CDR2 SASEGT. Trimming shortened V by 1 base and J by 6 bases, and 16 bases separated the two germline ends. The length of the CDR3 is 15 residues.

This clone was recorded only once. V gene TRBV6-5 combines with J gene TRBJ2-1, with TRBD2 matching over 7 bases. Looked up from germline, CDR1 is MNHEY and CDR2 is SVGAGI. The V gene end was trimmed by 4 bases and the J gene end by 2 bases; junction bases not matched to a gene: 5. The CDR3 totals 15 residues. The CDR3 sequence: CASSWRERAYNEQFF. CDR3 DNA sequence: TGTGCCAGCAGTTGGCGGGAGCGAGCCTACAATGAGCAGTTCTTC.

The V and J genes are TRBV30 and TRBJ2-5; D uncertain. The CDR3 consists of 15 residues. Germline V CDR1 and CDR2: GTSNPN, SVGIG (reference sequence). V dropped 2 bases and J dropped 4 bases, with 17 bases sitting between them. As DNA, the CDR3 is TGTGCCTGGAGTATGGGCACCCCAGGTACAGAGACCCAGTACTTC. Translation gives CAWSMGTPGTETQYF.

The chain combines TRBV27 with TRBJ2-6; 8 bases align to TRBD1. The trim removed 7 bases at V and 4 bases at J, leaving 18 bases unmatched. Germline CDR1 and CDR2: MNHEY and SMNVEV (reference sequence). This CDR3 is 19 amino acids long. The CDR3 DNA reads TGTGCCAGCACGCTCGTAGGGACAGGCTTTTTTAAGGGGGCCAACGTCCTGACTTTC. Protein product: CASTLVGTGFFKGANVLTF. Combining the CDR3 with reference TRBV27 and TRBJ2-6 gives the whole variable domain EAQVTQNPRYLITVTGKKLTVTCSQNMNHEYMSWYRQDPGLGLRQIYYSMNVEVTDKGDVPEGYKVSRKEKRNFPLILESPSPNQTSLYFCASTLVGTGFFKGANVLTFGAGSRLTVL.

The rearrangement links TRBV7-2 to TRBJ2-7; TRBD2 aligns across 7 bases. Trimming took 5 bases from V and 5 from J; bases not matched to a gene: 9. The CDR3 has 14 residues. In germline, CDR1 is SGHTA, CDR2 FQGNSA. CDR3 protein: CASSPRLARDEQYF. The CDR3 DNA follows: TGTGCCAGCAGCCCCAGACTAGCCAGGGACGAGCAGTACTTC.

This chain links TRBV2 with TRBJ2-7, with D unresolved. The V end was cut by 8 bases, the J end by 4 bases, with 6 bases between. The CDR3 spans 10 residues. Germline CDR1 reads SNHLY; CDR2 reads FYNNEI. The CDR3 is CASGGYEQYF. The DNA for the CDR3 is TGTGCCAGCGGCGGTTACGAGCAGTACTTC.

The V gene is TRBV7-2, the J gene TRBJ2-7, with D unclear. The length of the CDR3 is 15 residues. The V end was cut by 2 bases, the J end by 6 bases, with 17 bases between. Germline V gene lookup returns CDR1 SGHTA and CDR2 FQGNSA. The DNA of the CDR3 is TGTGCCAGCAGCTTAAAGGGCAGGTCAACGCGCGAGCAGTACTTC. Its translation is CASSLKGRSTREQYF.

The V call is TRBV2, the J call TRBJ1-5; D is ambiguous. Trimming left V 5 bases short and J 7 bases short, with 18 bases between. The CDR3 sequence is 15 residues long. CDR1 is SNHLY and CDR2 is FYNNEI in the germline V gene. CDR3 nucleotides: TGTGCCAGCAGTTCCACAGACCCCCCGGGGCAGCCCCAGCATTTT. Its translation is CASSSTDPPGQPQHF.

In its sample, this clone was seen once. V usage is TRBV28 and J usage is TRBJ2-7; 7 positions agree with TRBD1. With V trimmed by 5 bases and J by 3 bases, 10 bases remained unmatched. CDR3 length: 15 residues. CDR1 is MDHEN and CDR2 is SYDVKM in the germline V gene. The CDR3 spells CASSIRGTVSYEQYF. Written as DNA, the CDR3 is TGTGCCAGCAGTATTAGAGGGACAGTAAGCTACGAGCAGTACTTC.

This clone occurred once. The rearrangement uses TRBV6-1 and TRBJ2-5, with D maybe TRBD2 (6 bases). The germline CDR1 and CDR2 sequences are MNHNS and SASEGT. Trimming cost V 1 base and J 11 bases, with 17 bases left between them. The CDR3 is 14 amino acids. The CDR3 nucleotides read TGTGCCAGCAGTGAAGTGGGGGGACTGGATGGGCAGTACTTC. It specifies CASSEVGGLDGQYF.

The gene calls are TRBV10-3 and TRBJ2-1, with no clear D. Germline V CDR1 and CDR2: ENHRY, SYGVKD. Trimming pared 0 bases from V and 9 bases from J, leaving 12 bases between. This CDR3 region has 14 residues. In DNA form, the CDR3 reads TGTGCCATCAGTGAGTCGGGCGCGACGGGTGAGCAGTTCTTC. Translating gives CAISESGATGEQFF.

The genes are TRBV5-1 and TRBJ2-1; maybe TRBD2 (5 bases). V was cut by 2 bases and J by 5 bases, with 11 bases left in between. In germline, CDR1 is SGHRS, CDR2 YFSETQ. The CDR3 consists of 14 residues. CDR3 bases: TGCGCCAGCAGCTTCGGGAAAGGGCACAATGAGCAGTTCTTC. Protein sequence: CASSFGKGHNEQFF.

The chain recombines TRBV28 with TRBJ1-5, with TRBD1 as a possible D gene (5 bases). Germline assignment: CDR1 MDHEN and CDR2 SYDVKM. The CDR3 sequence is 14 residues long. Trimming removed 3 bases at V and 4 bases at J, with 10 bases between. The chain's CDR3 is CASSFGGLNQPQHF. DNA of the CDR3: TGTGCCAGCAGTTTTGGGGGGTTGAATCAGCCCCAGCATTTT.

V and J are TRBV11-2 and TRBJ1-1; 7 positions match TRBD1. V shed 5 bases and J 6 bases; nucleotides not matched to a gene: 15. Germline CDR1 and CDR2: SGHAT and FQNNGV. The CDR3 contains 16 residues. For the CDR3, the DNA is TGTGCCAGCAGCCCTAATGCCCCCGGGACAGAGGCTGAAGCTTTCTTT. It codes for CASSPNAPGTEAEAFF.

The chain recombines TRBV28 with TRBJ2-7, with D possibly being TRBD1 (5 bases). CDR1 is MDHEN, CDR2 SYDVKM, per germline. This CDR3 comprises 15 residues. V was clipped by 3 bases and J by 6 bases, with 18 bases between them. CDR3 DNA: TGTGCCAGCAGTTTTTTAGGGGCAACGACTGGCGAGCAGTACTTC. The encoded protein is CASSFLGATTGEQYF.

The gene calls are TRBV28 and TRBJ2-7; D possibly corresponds to TRBD2 (6 bases). The J call may be in error: the DNA end matches TRBJ2-5 better. Per germline, CDR1 MDHEN and CDR2 SYDVKM. This CDR3 has 18 residues. In nucleotides, the CDR3 is TGTGCCAGCAGTTTAGTTCAGGGTCGGCGGGACCCGAAAGAGACCCAGTACTTC. It translates to CASSLVQGRRDPKETQYF.